The next 20 T cell receptor beta chains were all read from a single sample in a study of patients and donors after allogeneic stem cell transplantation. TCRdb processed the RT-PCR reads anew with MiXCR; each CDR3 protein has one entry. This table holds roughly 40,000 distinct CDR3 sequences, around a third found once. Material: blood, either unsorted or a sorted T cell fraction (not recorded which). The receptors stem from a human donor who was either an allogeneic HSCT recipient or a stem cell or donor lymphocyte infusion donor (not recorded which). It is not recorded whose cells these are; they may come from a transplant donor.

Regarding this clonotype: A read error may account for a junction end that differs from germline. The chain links TRBV18 to TRBJ2-7; maybe TRBD1 (5 bases). CDR1 is KGHSH and CDR2 is LQKENI in the germline V gene. The CDR3 has 13 amino acids. CDR3 sequence: CASSPDRVYEQYF. The DNA of the CDR3 is TGTGCCAGCTCCCCCGACAGAGTCTACGAGCAATACTTC.

This clonotype was seen just once. The CDR3 DNA reads TGTGCCAGCAGCTTAGCGGAAGCCAAAAACATTCAGTACTTC. This sequence encodes CASSLAEAKNIQYF. The gene calls are TRBV7-2 and TRBJ2-4; D uncertain. The CDR3 is 14 residues long. CDR1 and CDR2 (germline): SGHTA, FQGNSA. Trimming shortened V by 0 bases and J by 0 bases, and 3 bases separated the two germline ends.

This clonotype came up a few times. The chain combines TRBV5-6 with TRBJ2-5, with D perhaps matching TRBD2 (7 bases). This CDR3 is built from 14 residues. Trimming cost V 6 bases and J 0 bases, with 12 bases left between them. The germline V gene has CDR1 SGHDT and CDR2 YYEEEE. CDR3 in amino acids: CASKGGAYQETQYF. The CDR3 coding sequence is TGTGCCAGCAAAGGGGGGGCCTACCAAGAGACCCAGTACTTC.

V gene TRBV7-3 combines with J gene TRBJ2-3; TRBD2 matches at 7 bases. Germline V lookup: CDR1 SGHTA, CDR2 FQGTGA. J lost 2 bases, V lost 5 bases, and 10 bases had no gene match. The CDR3 runs to 16 residues. The CDR3 DNA sequence: TGTGCCAGCAGCCCCATGCGCCTAGCGGCCACAGATACGCAGTATTTT. Its protein product is CASSPMRLAATDTQYF.

This clonotype occurred many times. The V gene is TRBV7-2, the J gene TRBJ1-1; D is uncertain. This CDR3 contains 14 residues. Germline CDR1 SGHTA, CDR2 FQGNSA. The ends were cut back, 2 bases at V and 0 bases at J, with 7 bases in the middle. The CDR3 coding sequence is TGTGCCAGCAGCTTAAAGGTAGTGAACACTGAAGCTTTCTTT. Its translation is CASSLKVVNTEAFF.

The chain carries TRBV6-5 and TRBJ2-3, with 8 bases that match TRBD1. This CDR3 spans 15 amino acids. Trimming took 4 bases from V and 0 from J; bases not matched to a gene: 3. CDR1 is MNHEY and CDR2 is SVGAGI in the germline V gene. The CDR3 DNA reads as TGTGCCAGCAGTTGGGACAGGACTAGCACAGATACGCAGTATTTT. Amino acid sequence: CASSWDRTSTDTQYF.

This clonotype was seen a few times. This CDR3 reads CASSEYGTSEAFF. For the CDR3, the DNA is TGTGCCAGCAGTGAATATGGGACATCGGAAGCTTTCTTT. V gene TRBV25-1 combines with J gene TRBJ1-1; the D gene is possibly TRBD1 (6 bases). V lost 0 bases and J 8 bases, leaving 10 bases between the germline ends. The germline V gene has CDR1 MGHDK and CDR2 SYGVNS. The CDR3 covers 13 residues.

The table lists this clonotype with a few counts. The chain links TRBV28 to TRBJ1-5, with 8 positions matching TRBD1. The CDR3 contains 18 residues. From germline, CDR1 is MDHEN and CDR2 SYDVKM. V gave up 6 bases and J gave up 5 bases; unmatched junction bases: 18. The chain's CDR3 is CASRPGRYVRGPHQPQHF. In DNA, the CDR3 is TGTGCCAGCAGACCGGGCCGCTACGTCAGGGGGCCGCATCAGCCCCAGCATTTT.

The genes are TRBV20-1 and TRBJ2-1; 11 positions agree with TRBD1. The CDR3 length is 16 residues. CDR1 and CDR2 from the germline V gene are DFQATT and SNEGSKA (reference sequence). Trimming at V came to 0 bases and at J to 3 bases, leaving 4 bases not matched to a gene. DNA for the CDR3: TGCAGTGCTAGAGACTGGACAGGGGGCAGCTACAATGAGCAGTTCTTC. As protein: CSARDWTGGSYNEQFF.

This clonotype was detected a few times. The chain has TRBV14 and TRBJ2-5; D gene unclear. The CDR3 covers 15 residues. Per germline, CDR1 SGHDN and CDR2 FVKESK. Trimming cost V 0 bases and J 5 bases, with 13 bases left between them. The CDR3 DNA reads TGTGCCAGCAGCCAAGACCCTGCCGTGAGGGAGACCCAGTACTTC. Translation: CASSQDPAVRETQYF.

The gene calls are TRBV29-1 and TRBJ1-4; 9 bases align to TRBD1. Germline V gene lookup returns CDR1 SQVTM and CDR2 ANQGSEA. J was trimmed by 5 bases and V by 7 bases; bases with no gene match: 2. The CDR3 length is 12 residues. The CDR3 DNA reads as TGCAGCGCGGGACAGGGAAATGAAAAACTGTTTTTT. Residues: CSAGQGNEKLFF.

The V gene is TRBV10-2, the J gene TRBJ2-3, with 8 bases that match TRBD2. Germline V lookup: CDR1 WSHSY, CDR2 SAAADI. V shed 6 bases, J shed 8 bases, and the junction held 16 bases outside the gene matches. This CDR3 contains 16 residues. CDR3 residues: CASRYPGTRSLGTQYF. CDR3 bases: TGCGCCAGCAGATACCCCGGGACTAGGTCCCTCGGTACGCAGTATTTT.

This chain joins TRBV6-2 or TRBV6-3 and TRBJ2-1; 13 bases line up with TRBD2. The CDR3 is made up of 15 amino acids. V was clipped by 8 bases and J by 7 bases; unmatched bases: 8. The germline CDR1 and CDR2 sequences are MNHEY and SVGEGT. In DNA, the CDR3 is TGTGCCAGCTTGACGGGGACTAGCGGGAATAATGAGCAGTTCTTC. It is translated as CASLTGTSGNNEQFF.

This clonotype came up a few times. The rearrangement joins TRBV12-3 or TRBV12-4 to TRBJ2-3; D possibly matches TRBD1 or TRBD2 (5 bases each). The CDR3 has 16 residues. Deletions cut 1 base from V and 4 bases from J, with 15 bases between. The CDR3 loop is CASSLVEALGPDTQYF. The CDR3 nucleotides read TGTGCCAGCAGTTTAGTAGAGGCCCTGGGACCAGATACGCAGTATTTT.

This clonotype has just a few counts. The chain joins TRBV7-6 to TRBJ2-3; D ambiguous. CDR3 length: 13 residues. Germline V gene sequence: CDR1 SGHVS, CDR2 FNYEAQ. V lost 3 bases and J lost 4, with 8 bases in between. In nucleotides, the CDR3 is TGTGCCAGCAGCTTTTTAGATGCAGATACGCAGTATTTT. Protein: CASSFLDADTQYF. The entire variable domain, with the rest obtained from reference TRBV7-6 and TRBJ2-3, is as follows: GAGVSQSPRYKVTKRGQDVALRCDPISGHVSLYWYRQALGQGPEFLTYFNYEAQQDKSGLPNDRFSAERPEGSISTLTIQRTEQRDSAMYRCASSFLDADTQYFGPGTRLTVL.

This clonotype was seen a few times. V and J are TRBV7-2 and TRBJ2-2; 8 nucleotides line up with TRBD2. The CDR3 runs 16 residues. Germline assignment: CDR1 SGHTA and CDR2 FQGNSA. J lost 4 bases, V lost 4 bases, and 8 bases had no gene match. CDR3: CASSYSSGRGTGELFF. The CDR3 bases are TGTGCCAGCAGCTACTCGAGCGGGAGAGGCACCGGGGAGCTGTTTTTT.

In its sample, this clonotype was seen a few times. This chain links TRBV6-5 with TRBJ1-2; tentatively, D is TRBD1 (5 bases). This CDR3 region has 13 residues. The germline V gene has CDR1 MNHEY and CDR2 SVGAGI. Trimming took 0 bases from V and 4 from J, leaving 6 bases between them. CDR3 region: CASSYSTAYGYTF. CDR3 sequence (DNA): TGTGCCAGCAGTTACTCGACAGCCTATGGCTACACCTTC.

This sequence joins TRBV6-6 and TRBJ2-3; D is undetermined. Looked up from germline, CDR1 is MNHNY and CDR2 is SVGAGI (reference sequence). V was shortened by 0 bases and J by 2 bases, with 6 bases between the two germline ends. This CDR3 has 14 amino acids. CDR3: CASSYSPNTDTQYF. The DNA for the CDR3 is TGTGCCAGCAGTTACTCTCCTAACACAGATACGCAGTATTTT.

The chain is built from TRBV28 and TRBJ2-7, with D possibly called TRBD1 or TRBD2 (6 bases each). Per germline, CDR1 MDHEN and CDR2 SYDVKM. With 2 bases removed from V and 2 bases from J, the gap between germline ends came to 7 bases. The CDR3 is 13 residues long. As DNA, the CDR3 is TGTGCCAGCAGTTTAGGGGGGCCCTACGAGCAGTACTTC. This encodes CASSLGGPYEQYF.

The chain carries TRBV18 and TRBJ1-3; the D is unclear. From germline, CDR1 is KGHSH and CDR2 LQKENI. The CDR3 is 15 amino acids. Trimming removed 2 bases at V and 0 bases at J, with 8 bases between. The CDR3 loop is CASSPTPSSGNTIYF. CDR3 nucleotide sequence: TGTGCCAGCTCACCAACGCCTAGCTCTGGAAACACCATATATTTT.